What follows is one T cell receptor beta chain and its context. Its recognized antigen is unknown. Qualities for individual bases were not recorded, and no much larger clone is one base off. The data belong to a study of T cell changes during pregnancy in multiple sclerosis (dated by TCRdb to about 2019). For the wider study: The study looked at changes in the T cell repertoire across pregnancy in women with multiple sclerosis.

Per the germline V gene, SNHLY is the CDR1 and FYNNEI is the CDR2. V is shortened by 2 bases, J by 7 bases, and the region joining them spans 9 bases. The CDR3 has 13 amino acids, counting the end cysteine and phenylalanine. CDR3 DNA is the only sequence kept; it has 39 bases, read in frame from the first base. Library prep was done by the immunoSEQ multiplex PCR assay. The immuneACCESS repertoire file appears here via TCRdb, limited to in-frame rearrangements. These files lack a portion of the clones; in checked studies, under half of the deficit traces to unresolved V genes, and the cause of the others is not known. The sample table lists fewer than 30,000 clones, more than 90% of them with a count of one. 0.65% to 0.9% of the sample rests with the top ten.

Recombination connected TRBV2 to TRBJ1-5, with the D gene not clear enough to name. The sequence was collected from a female donor with multiple sclerosis, enrolled in a pregnancy study. Sequencing was performed on CD4+ T cells from peripheral blood mononuclear cells, taken in the first trimester of pregnancy. The nucleotide sequence reads TGTGCCAGCAGTGAATGGGGAGGACAGCCCCAGCATTTT. Translated, it gives CASSEWGGQPQHF.